This T cell receptor beta chain is drawn from a study of blood T cell repertoires in COVID-19. Method: immunoSEQ multiplex PCR; TCRdb's copy keeps in-frame clones and lacks some. The data show around 500,000 clones, around nine tenths seen once. As to this clone: Other DNA sequences in this specimen translate into the identical CDR3.

The V end was cut by 1 base, the J end by 2 bases, with 5 bases between. CDR3 length: 12 residues. Per the germline V gene, CDR1 is GTSNPN and CDR2 is SVGIG (reference sequence). The chain uses TRBV30 and TRBJ1-2; no firm D call. The source is a woman aged 35 to 49 who had recovered from COVID-19. Sequencing was done on a sample of PBMCs or T cells enriched from blood (not recorded which). The CDR3 bases are TGTGCCTGGAGTGGAGGAAACTATGGCTACACCTTC. Its protein is CAWSGGNYGYTF.